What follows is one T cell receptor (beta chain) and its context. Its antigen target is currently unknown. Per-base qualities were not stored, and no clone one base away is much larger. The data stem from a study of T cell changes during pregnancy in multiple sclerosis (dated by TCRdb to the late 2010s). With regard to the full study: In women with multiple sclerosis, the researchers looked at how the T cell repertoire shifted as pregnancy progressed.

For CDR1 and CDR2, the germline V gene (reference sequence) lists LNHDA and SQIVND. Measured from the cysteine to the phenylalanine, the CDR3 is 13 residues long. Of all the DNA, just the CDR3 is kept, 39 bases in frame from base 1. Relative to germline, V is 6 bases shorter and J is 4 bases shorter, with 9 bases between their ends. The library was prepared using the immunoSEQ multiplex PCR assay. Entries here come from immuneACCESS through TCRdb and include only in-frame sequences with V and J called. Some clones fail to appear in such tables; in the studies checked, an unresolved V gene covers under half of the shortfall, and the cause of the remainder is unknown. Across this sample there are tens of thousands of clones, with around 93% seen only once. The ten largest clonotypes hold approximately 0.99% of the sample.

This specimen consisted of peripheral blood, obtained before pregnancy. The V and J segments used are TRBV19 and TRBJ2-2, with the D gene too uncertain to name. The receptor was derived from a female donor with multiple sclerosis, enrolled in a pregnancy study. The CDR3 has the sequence CASRPPGTGELFF. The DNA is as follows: TGTGCCAGTAGACCTCCCGGCACCGGGGAGCTGTTTTTT.